This T cell receptor (beta chain) appears in the sequencing data of a study of blood T cell repertoires in COVID-19. Clones were read by immunoSEQ multiplex PCR, and TCRdb kept only the in-frame ones, dropping some. The sample yields about 330,000 clones, 88% seen once. Per the germline V gene, CDR1 is SGHTA and CDR2 is FQGNSA. The CDR3 consists of 11 residues. V dropped 5 bases and J dropped 1 base, with 2 bases sitting between them. Adults between about 18 and 95 years of age took part from 20 to 25 US areas. The specimen sequenced was PBMCs or T cells enriched from blood (not recorded which). The source of this sequence is a man younger than 45 who had recovered from COVID-19. J is TRBJ2-5 and V is TRBV7-2; the D is unclear. The CDR3 sequence is CASSLQETQYF. The DNA for the CDR3 is TGTGCCAGCAGCCTCCAAGAGACCCAGTACTTC.